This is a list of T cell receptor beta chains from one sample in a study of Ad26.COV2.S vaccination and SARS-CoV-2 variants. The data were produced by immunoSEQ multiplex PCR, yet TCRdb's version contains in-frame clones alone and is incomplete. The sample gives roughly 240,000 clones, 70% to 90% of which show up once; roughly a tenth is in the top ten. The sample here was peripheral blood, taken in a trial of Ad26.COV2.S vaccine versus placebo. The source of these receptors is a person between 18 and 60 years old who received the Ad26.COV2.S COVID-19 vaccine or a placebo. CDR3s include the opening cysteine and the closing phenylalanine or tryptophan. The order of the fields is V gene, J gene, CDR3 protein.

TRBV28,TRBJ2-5,CASSFYRVGQETQYF
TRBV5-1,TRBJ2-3,CASSSRDPYTDTQYF
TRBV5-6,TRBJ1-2,CASSLEQGSQESYGYTF
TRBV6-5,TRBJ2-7,CASSYRGGGSEEQYF
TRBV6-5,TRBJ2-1,CASRKKNRGLWQFF
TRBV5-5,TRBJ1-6,CASSPDRGSNSPLHF
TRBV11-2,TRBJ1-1,CASSSQWVLGTEAFF
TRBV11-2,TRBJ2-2,CASSPNRAGELFF
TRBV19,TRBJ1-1,CASSMGAGGLNTEAFF
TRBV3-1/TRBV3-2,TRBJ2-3,CASSHGPGTGWADTQYF
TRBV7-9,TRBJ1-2,CASSIQGRIKIGYGYTF